The 8 T cell receptor beta chains listed next were all sequenced from one sample in a study of shared clonotypes between healthy human individuals (dated by TCRdb to 2020 to 2022). The library was prepared using the immunoSEQ multiplex PCR assay. TCRdb stores this immuneACCESS table with in-frame sequences only. Part of the clones is absent; in the studies checked, under half of the shortfall reflects unresolved V genes, and no reason is known for the rest. The table for this sample lists millions of clones; 93% of them were counted only once. The ten largest account for 0.35% to 0.5% of the sample. The sample was naive CD4+ T cells from PBMCs. The cell subset or site tag for this specimen amounts to: CD45RA+ positively selected. These receptors were collected from a young man in good health. Some clones in this sample may be carry-over from other donors' samples.

This clone was detected once. The chain uses TRBV2 and TRBJ2-3; D gene ambiguous. The CDR3 spans 18 residues. V gave up 6 bases and J gave up 2 bases, with 24 bases separating them. The germline gives CDR1 SNHLY, CDR2 FYNNEI. CDR3 amino acids: CASRGFAADKKATDTQYF. CDR3 DNA sequence: TGTGCCAGCAGAGGGTTTGCGGCTGATAAGAAAGCCACAGATACGCAGTATTTT.

The chain joins TRBV11-3 to TRBJ2-2; D gene unclear. From germline, CDR1 is SGHNT and CDR2 YENEEA. There are 15 residues in the CDR3. The V and J ends lost 1 base and 3 bases respectively, with 9 bases between them. The CDR3 nucleotides read TGTGCCAGCAGCTTAGGTTTCAGAGACACCGGGGAGCTGTTTTTT. This translates into CASSLGFRDTGELFF.

This clone was counted once. In DNA form, the CDR3 reads TGTGCCAGCAGCGCCTCACCTCAAGAGACCCAGTACTTC. The encoded protein is CASSASPQETQYF. This chain uses TRBV5-4 with TRBJ2-5; D gene uncertain. The CDR3 covers 13 residues. V dropped 4 bases and J dropped 2 bases, with 9 bases sitting between them. From germline, CDR1 is SGHNT and CDR2 YYREEE (reference sequence).

This chain joins TRBV11-2 and TRBJ1-1; unclear D gene. Looked up from germline, CDR1 is SGHAT and CDR2 is FQNNGV. This CDR3 has 14 amino acids. The V gene lost 3 bases and the J gene lost 5 bases, with 13 bases spanning the gap. The CDR3 is CASSFQTLGTEAFF. CDR3 bases: TGTGCCAGCAGCTTTCAGACCTTGGGGACTGAAGCTTTCTTT.

The rearrangement uses TRBV7-9 and TRBJ2-1; possibly TRBD1 for D (5 bases). V lost 3 bases and J 7 bases, leaving 10 bases between the germline ends. Germline-derived CDR1 and CDR2 are SEHNR and FQNEAQ (reference sequence). This CDR3 contains 13 residues. The CDR3 DNA reads as TGTGCCAGCAGCTTCGTGGGGCTTAATGAGCAGTTCTTC. The encoded protein is CASSFVGLNEQFF.

J is TRBJ2-7 and V is TRBV5-1, with TRBD1 matching over 8 bases. The germline gives CDR1 SGHRS, CDR2 YFSETQ. V was pared by 4 bases and J by 4 bases, with 7 bases of the junction left unmatched. The CDR3 loop spans 14 amino acids. The CDR3 bases are TGCGCCAGCAGCGTTACAGGGGGGAATTACGAGCAGTACTTC. Protein: CASSVTGGNYEQYF.

The V call is TRBV7-7, the J call TRBJ2-2; D tentatively reads TRBD1 or TRBD2 (5 bases each). V was cut by 8 bases and J by 0 bases, with 10 bases left in between. The CDR3 length is 14 residues. CDR1 is SSHAT and CDR2 is FNYEAQ in the germline V gene (reference sequence). The CDR3 spells CASGTAANTGELFF. The CDR3 DNA reads as TGTGCCAGCGGGACCGCGGCGAACACCGGGGAGCTGTTTTTT.

The gene calls are TRBV30 and TRBJ1-4, with 8 bases aligning to TRBD1. Germline V CDR1 and CDR2: GTSNPN, SVGIG (reference sequence). Trimming cost V 4 bases and J 5 bases; bases outside gene matches: 9. The CDR3 runs 15 residues. CDR3 in amino acids: CAWNPTGGENEKLFF. The CDR3 DNA reads TGTGCCTGGAACCCCACAGGGGGGGAAAATGAAAAACTGTTTTTT.